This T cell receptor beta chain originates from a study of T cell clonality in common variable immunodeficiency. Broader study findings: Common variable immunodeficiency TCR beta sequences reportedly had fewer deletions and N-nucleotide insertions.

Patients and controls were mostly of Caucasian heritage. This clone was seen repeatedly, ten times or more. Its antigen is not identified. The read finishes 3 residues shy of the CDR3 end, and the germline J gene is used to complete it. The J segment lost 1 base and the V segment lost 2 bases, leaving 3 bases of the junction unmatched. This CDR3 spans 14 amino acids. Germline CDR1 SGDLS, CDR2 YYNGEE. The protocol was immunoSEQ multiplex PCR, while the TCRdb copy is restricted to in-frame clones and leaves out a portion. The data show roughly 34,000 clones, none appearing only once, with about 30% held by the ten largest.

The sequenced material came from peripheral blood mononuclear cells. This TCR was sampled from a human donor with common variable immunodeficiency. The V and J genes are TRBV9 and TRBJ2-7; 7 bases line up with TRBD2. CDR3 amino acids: CASSVSGPSYEQYF. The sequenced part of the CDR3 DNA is TGTGCCAGCAGCGTTAGCGGGCCTTCCTACGAG.